The 4 T cell receptor beta chains listed next were all sequenced from one sample in a study of regulatory T cells. Regarding the study as a whole: Hydrophobic residues at CDR3 positions 6 and 7 were enriched in conventional CD4+ T cells of CD3G-deficient patients.

Amplification used 52 TRBV primers and 13 TRBJ primers. Measured with immunoSEQ multiplex PCR; TCRdb has only the in-frame clones, and not every one. The sample has about 29,000 clones; 92% are singletons. The antigens for these receptors are not known. The material sequenced was conventional CD4+ T cells sorted from blood. These receptors were collected from a person between 18 and 30 years old with CD3G deficiency.

This clone was detected a few times. This rearrangement joins TRBV6-1 to TRBJ1-2, with 9 bases that match TRBD1. CDR1 and CDR2 (germline): MNHNS, SASEGT. There are 14 residues in the CDR3. V trimming: 6 bases; J trimming: 9 bases; junction bases outside the gene matches: 11. The CDR3, as DNA: TGTGCCAGCAGGCGAATAGGACAGGGGATTCGCTACACCTTC. Amino acid sequence: CASRRIGQGIRYTF.

V is TRBV10-1 and J is TRBJ2-7; weak D call: TRBD2 (6 bases). From germline, CDR1 is WNHNN and CDR2 SYGVQD (reference sequence). The CDR3 totals 18 residues. V was pared by 4 bases and J by 3 bases, with 25 bases between. The CDR3 here is CASSAPGLREPGFYEQYV. The CDR3 bases are TGCGCCAGCAGTGCCCCCGGGCTCCGGGAGCCGGGATTCTACGAGCAGTACGTC.

The rearrangement uses TRBV10-3 and TRBJ2-3, with 9 bases that match TRBD2. The junction had 0 bases not matched to a gene; V was cut back by 4 bases and J by 4 bases. CDR1 is ENHRY and CDR2 is SYGVKD in the germline V gene. The CDR3 sequence is 13 residues long. The CDR3 reads CAISVAGADTQYF. The CDR3 nucleotides are TGTGCCATCAGTGTAGCGGGAGCAGATACGCAGTATTTT.

The rearrangement uses TRBV6-1 and TRBJ2-7; D may be TRBD2 (5 bases). The CDR3 has 15 amino acids. CDR1 and CDR2 from the germline V gene are MNHNS and SASEGT. V was trimmed by 6 bases and J by 6 bases, leaving 21 bases between them. Written as DNA, the CDR3 is TGTGCCAGCAGGGCAGACCGGGGTTATCCGGGCGAGCAGTACTTC. This encodes CASRADRGYPGEQYF.